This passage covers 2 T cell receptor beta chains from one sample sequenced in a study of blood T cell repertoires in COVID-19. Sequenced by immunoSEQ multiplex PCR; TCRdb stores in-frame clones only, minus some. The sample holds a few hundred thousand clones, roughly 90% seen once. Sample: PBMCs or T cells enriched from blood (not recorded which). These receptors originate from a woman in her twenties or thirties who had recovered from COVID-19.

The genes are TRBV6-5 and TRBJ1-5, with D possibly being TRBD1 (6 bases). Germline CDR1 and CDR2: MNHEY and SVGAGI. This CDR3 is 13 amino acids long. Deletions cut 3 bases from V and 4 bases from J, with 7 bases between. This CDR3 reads CASSYRGNQPQHF. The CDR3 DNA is TGTGCCAGCAGTTATAGGGGGAATCAGCCCCAGCATTTT.

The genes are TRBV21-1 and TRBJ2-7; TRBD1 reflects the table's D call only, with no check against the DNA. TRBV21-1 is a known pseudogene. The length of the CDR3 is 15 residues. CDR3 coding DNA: TGTGCCAACACCACCGGGGACAGGCCCAACTACGAGCAGTACTTC. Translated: CANTTGDRPNYEQYF.